Below, one TCR beta chain is given with its context. Other nucleotide sequences from this sample produce the same CDR3. The data were obtained in a study of blood T cell repertoires in COVID-19. Study context: In each case, the material was cDNA or gDNA derived from T cells, B-cell-depleted T cells, or PBMCs.

The protocol was immunoSEQ multiplex PCR, while the TCRdb copy is restricted to in-frame clones and leaves out a portion. The repertoire holds 200,000 or so clones, about 85% seen once, with just over 2.5% in the top ten. In terms of age and location, participants ranged from roughly 18 to 100 years and lived in approximately 26 US areas. Self-reported history from a screening survey and questionnaire set each donor's cohort. Before being deemed recovered, Cohort 3 donors had two negative PCRs, clearance, or symptom resolution. The clonotype originates from a woman aged 30 to 39 who had recovered from COVID-19. Input material: PBMCs or T cells enriched from blood (not recorded which).

This CDR3 is CASSPRQGPYEQYF. CDR3 DNA: TGTGCCAGCAGTCCCCGACAGGGGCCCTACGAGCAGTACTTC. This chain links TRBV27 with TRBJ2-7; 8 positions agree with TRBD1. Germline V gene sequence: CDR1 MNHEY, CDR2 SMNVEV (reference sequence). This CDR3 region has 14 residues. Trimming removed 5 bases from V and 2 bases from J; junction bases left unmatched: 5.